Below are 25 T cell receptor beta chains sequenced from a single sample in a study of T cells after yellow fever vaccination. TCRdb reprocessed the 5' RACE reads with MiXCR, giving one entry per CDR3 protein. Here the sample spans under 300,000 distinct CDR3 sequences, about 7.1% being singletons. This specimen was CD4+ T cells sorted from PBMCs, taken 15 days after the yellow fever booster vaccination. The receptors derive from a man aged 25 to 40 who received the YFV17D yellow fever vaccine.

This clonotype came up a few times. The gene calls are TRBV4-2 and TRBJ1-2; perhaps TRBD1 as D (5 bases). Germline V gene lookup returns CDR1 LGHNA and CDR2 YNFKEQ. The CDR3 loop spans 14 amino acids. V lost 0 bases and J 2 bases, leaving 7 bases between the germline ends. CDR3 region: CASSQDRQNYGYTF. DNA for the CDR3: TGTGCCAGCAGCCAAGACCGACAGAACTATGGCTACACCTTC.

This sequence joins TRBV23-1 and TRBJ2-7; TRBD2 matches 7 bases. TRBV23-1 belongs to the ORF category, with a function that is uncertain. The CDR3 covers 15 residues. V shed 10 bases, J shed 5 bases, and the junction held 17 bases outside the gene matches. CDR3 nucleotides: TGCGCCAATCACTTGTGGGGGGGGAGCCAGAACGAGCAGTACTTC. It is translated as CANHLWGGSQNEQYF.

The J gene is TRBJ2-1, the V gene TRBV20-1, with 9 bases identical to TRBD2. The CDR3 has 14 residues. The ends lost 6 bases at V and 5 bases at J; junction bases unmatched: 8. The germline CDR1 and CDR2 sequences are DFQATT and SNEGSKA (reference sequence). In DNA form, the CDR3 reads TGCAGTGCACTCCCGGGACTAGCCAACAATGAGCAGTTCTTC. It specifies CSALPGLANNEQFF.

The V gene is TRBV5-1, the J gene TRBJ2-1, with 10 bases fitting TRBD2. Trimming at V came to 0 bases and at J to 3 bases, leaving 3 bases not matched to a gene. Germline V gene lookup returns CDR1 SGHRS and CDR2 YFSETQ. The CDR3 is 16 amino acids. CDR3 sequence reads: CASSLGGTSVYNEQFF. The CDR3 DNA follows: TGCGCCAGCAGCTTGGGCGGGACTAGCGTCTACAATGAGCAGTTCTTC.

J is TRBJ1-2 and V is TRBV18; D gene unclear. This CDR3 has 14 residues. Germline V gene lookup returns CDR1 KGHSH and CDR2 LQKENI. The V gene lost 2 bases and the J gene lost 4 bases, with 11 bases spanning the gap. The CDR3 loop reads CASSPILTTYGYTF. As DNA, the CDR3 is TGTGCCAGCTCACCAATATTAACTACCTATGGCTACACCTTC.

The CDR3 loop is CSARTPSTGHYEQYF. CDR3 nucleotide sequence: TGCAGTGCTAGGACCCCTAGTACAGGCCACTACGAGCAGTACTTC. V gene TRBV20-1 combines with J gene TRBJ2-7; D possibly corresponds to TRBD1 (5 bases). Per germline, CDR1 DFQATT and CDR2 SNEGSKA (reference sequence). There are 15 residues in the CDR3. Trimming shortened V by 3 bases and J by 3 bases, and 18 bases separated the two germline ends.

This clonotype showed up just a few times. The V call is TRBV7-9, the J call TRBJ2-3; 11 positions match TRBD2. V lost 8 bases, J lost 5 bases, and 3 bases stayed unmatched. The CDR3 has 13 residues. From germline, CDR1 is SEHNR and CDR2 FQNEAQ (reference sequence). CDR3 sequence: CASLAGGGDTQYF. The CDR3 DNA follows: TGTGCCAGCCTAGCGGGAGGCGGAGATACGCAGTATTTT. The whole variable domain, remainder taken from reference TRBV7-9 and TRBJ2-3, is DTGVSQNPRHKITKRGQNVTFRCDPISEHNRLYWYRQTLGQGPEFLTYFQNEAQLEKSRLLSDRFSAERPKGSFSTLEIQRTEQGDSAMYLCASLAGGGDTQYFGPGTRLTVL.

This clonotype has ten or more counts. The chain recombines TRBV10-3 with TRBJ2-7; unclear D gene. The CDR3 is 12 amino acids. Germline V lookup: CDR1 ENHRY, CDR2 SYGVKD. V lost 6 bases to trimming and J lost 3 bases, with 9 bases between them. This CDR3 is CAIREEGYEQYF. The CDR3 DNA is TGTGCCATCAGAGAAGAAGGCTACGAGCAGTACTTC.

The sample holds many counts of this clonotype. In nucleotides, the CDR3 is TGTGCCAGCAGTATAACGGGACATAATTCACCCCTCCACTTT. Amino acids: CASSITGHNSPLHF. The rearrangement links TRBV28 to TRBJ1-6, with D maybe TRBD1 (5 bases). CDR1 and CDR2 from the germline V gene are MDHEN and SYDVKM. V lost 5 bases and J lost 5, with 10 bases in between. This CDR3 contains 14 residues. Drawing the rest from reference TRBV28 and TRBJ1-6, the complete variable domain is DVKVTQSSRYLVKRTGEKVFLECVQDMDHENMFWYRQDPGLGLRLIYFSYDVKMKEKGDIPEGYSVSREKKERFSLILESASTNQTSMYLCASSITGHNSPLHFGNGTRLTVT.

This clonotype was seen many times. The chain combines TRBV7-9 with TRBJ2-7; TRBD1 agrees at 9 bases. Germline V lookup: CDR1 SEHNR, CDR2 FQNEAQ (reference sequence). This CDR3 is built from 16 residues. Unmatched junction bases numbered 8, after V lost 0 bases and J lost 5 bases. The CDR3 sequence is CASSLARSGTGNEQYF. The CDR3 DNA follows: TGTGCCAGCAGCTTAGCCCGATCCGGGACAGGGAACGAGCAGTACTTC.

At least ten counts were recorded for this clonotype. The chain links TRBV6-6 to TRBJ1-1; D unresolved. The CDR3 is 11 residues long. Germline V gene lookup returns CDR1 MNHNY and CDR2 SVGAGI (reference sequence). V gave up 9 bases and J gave up 5 bases, with 10 bases separating them. CDR3 in DNA: TGTGCCAGTCAAAGGGTAACTGAAGCTTTCTTT. Its translation is CASQRVTEAFF.

This clonotype appeared a few times. The V gene is TRBV29-1, the J gene TRBJ2-3; D possibly corresponds to TRBD2 (5 bases). The CDR3 is made up of 16 amino acids. Germline lookup yields CDR1 SQVTM and CDR2 ANQGSEA. Trimming cost V 2 bases and J 3 bases, with 18 bases left between them. The CDR3 DNA follows: TGCAGCGTTGAAAGGAGATGGGAGAGACGAACAGATACGCAGTATTTT. Its translation: CSVERRWERRTDTQYF.

The chain employs TRBV6-5 and TRBJ2-7; the D gene is possibly TRBD2 (6 bases). V dropped 0 bases and J dropped 3 bases, with 12 bases sitting between them. The CDR3 extends over 15 amino acids. Looked up from germline, CDR1 is MNHEY and CDR2 is SVGAGI. CDR3 sequence: CASSYSEGPLYEQYF. In nucleotides, the CDR3 is TGTGCCAGCAGTTACTCGGAGGGCCCCCTCTACGAGCAGTACTTC.

The CDR3 sequence is CASSQGGVGTQYF. Written as DNA, the CDR3 is TGTGCCAGCAGCCAAGGAGGGGTCGGGACCCAGTACTTC. The V and J genes are TRBV14 and TRBJ2-5; D may be TRBD1 or TRBD2 (5 bases each). Trimming took 1 base from V and 7 from J, leaving 10 bases between them. The CDR3 has 13 amino acids. Germline V lookup: CDR1 SGHDN, CDR2 FVKESK.

This chain joins TRBV28 and TRBJ1-3; perhaps TRBD1 as D (5 bases). The CDR3 covers 16 residues. Germline CDR1 reads MDHEN; CDR2 reads SYDVKM. The V and J ends lost 3 bases and 4 bases respectively, with 16 bases between them. The CDR3 reads CASSFHGGGSGNTIYF. In nucleotides, the CDR3 is TGTGCCAGCAGTTTCCACGGCGGGGGTTCCGGAAACACCATATATTTT.

This clonotype was observed at least ten times. This rearrangement joins TRBV30 to TRBJ1-1, with TRBD1 as a possible D gene (6 bases). The length of the CDR3 is 14 residues. Germline V CDR1 and CDR2: GTSNPN, SVGIG (reference sequence). V was trimmed by 2 bases and J by 5 bases, leaving 15 bases between them. The CDR3 nucleotides read TGTGCCTGGAGTCAGACAGGTACGAGGACTGAAGCTTTCTTT. Translating it yields CAWSQTGTRTEAFF.

This clonotype occurred many times. V is TRBV20-1 and J is TRBJ2-7, with D maybe TRBD1 (6 bases). The CDR3 has 15 residues. In germline, CDR1 is DFQATT, CDR2 SNEGSKA (reference sequence). With 3 bases removed from V and 1 base from J, the gap between germline ends came to 16 bases. CDR3 sequence (DNA): TGCAGTGCTAGTACCCTGGATGGACAGTCCTACGAGCAGTACTTC. Protein sequence: CSASTLDGQSYEQYF.

In its sample, this clonotype was seen many times. This chain links TRBV7-2 with TRBJ1-2; no firm D call. V was shortened by 4 bases and J by 4 bases, with 13 bases between the two germline ends. This CDR3 comprises 14 residues. Looked up from germline, CDR1 is SGHTA and CDR2 is FQGNSA. In nucleotides, the CDR3 is TGTGCCAGCAGCTCCCGGGCCGAAGGCTATGGCTACACCTTC. This codes for CASSSRAEGYGYTF.

This clonotype was counted at least ten times. The rearrangement links TRBV20-1 to TRBJ2-7; 10 nucleotides line up with TRBD2. CDR1 is DFQATT, CDR2 SNEGSKA, per germline (reference sequence). The CDR3 is 16 residues long. The J segment lost 5 bases and the V segment lost 2 bases, leaving 12 bases of the junction unmatched. CDR3 protein: CSARNTIAGGFNEQYF. The DNA for the CDR3 is TGCAGTGCTAGAAACACAATAGCGGGAGGATTCAACGAGCAGTACTTC.

The sample holds many counts of this clonotype. J is TRBJ2-5 and V is TRBV12-3 or TRBV12-4, with TRBD1 matching 8 bases. The CDR3 has 15 residues. J gave up 7 bases and V 6 bases, and 13 bases lay outside the gene matches. The CDR3 loop reads CASSRGQGAGGTQYF. The CDR3 DNA reads TGTGCCAGCAGCCGTGGACAGGGTGCCGGGGGGACCCAGTACTTC.

This clonotype came up many times. The chain links TRBV7-2 to TRBJ2-7, with D unresolved. CDR3 length: 14 residues. The V end was cut by 5 bases, the J end by 2 bases, with 13 bases between. Looked up from germline, CDR1 is SGHTA and CDR2 is FQGNSA. The CDR3 DNA follows: TGTGCCAGCAGCGGCCGTTACTCCCCCTACGAGCAGTACTTC. Its translation: CASSGRYSPYEQYF.

The V and J genes are TRBV7-8 and TRBJ2-2, with 7 bases aligning to TRBD1. There are 15 residues in the CDR3. Germline loops: CDR1 SGHVS, CDR2 FQNEAQ. The V and J ends lost 6 bases and 6 bases, in that order; junction bases with no gene match: 10. The CDR3 spells CASRDRTQEPGELFF. The CDR3 DNA follows: TGTGCCAGCAGGGACAGGACCCAAGAACCCGGGGAGCTGTTTTTT.

This clonotype was picked up a small number of times. The CDR3 bases are TGTGCCAGCAGCTTTAGGGGGGAGGTGCAGTATTTT. Encoded protein: CASSFRGEVQYF. The rearrangement joins TRBV5-5 to TRBJ2-3; D tentatively fits TRBD1 or TRBD2 (6 bases each). Looked up from germline, CDR1 is SGHKS and CDR2 is YYEKEE (reference sequence). V was cut by 2 bases and J by 11 bases, with 12 bases left in between. The CDR3 contains 12 residues.

The rearrangement joins TRBV7-2 to TRBJ2-3; TRBD2 aligns across 11 bases. The length of the CDR3 is 17 residues. Per germline, CDR1 SGHTA and CDR2 FQGNSA. The trim removed 4 bases at V and 4 bases at J, leaving 10 bases unmatched. The CDR3 is CASSSARLAGLADTQYF. CDR3 DNA: TGTGCCAGCAGCTCCGCCCGACTAGCGGGGCTCGCAGATACGCAGTATTTT.

The V and J genes are TRBV9 and TRBJ2-3, with D hard to call. Trimming shortened V by 0 bases and J by 2 bases, and 7 bases separated the two germline ends. Germline loops: CDR1 SGDLS, CDR2 YYNGEE. This CDR3 spans 14 amino acids. The CDR3 loop reads CASSVEVFTDTQYF. The CDR3 DNA is TGTGCCAGCAGCGTAGAGGTATTCACAGATACGCAGTATTTT.